Listed below are T cell receptor beta chains from one sample, sequenced in a study of cytomegalovirus exposure and HLA in healthy donors. Sequencing was performed with immunoSEQ multiplex PCR; in TCRdb, only in-frame clones are kept and a portion is missing. The profile shows more than 90,000 clones, around 81% of them singletons. The sequencing sample was made of PBMCs. Source of these receptors: a woman between 65 and 79 years old in good health and CMV-seropositive. The CDR3 runs from the conserved cysteine through the conserved F or W. Each record gives: J gene, D gene, V gene, CDR3 protein. A D gene is named only where the DNA matches it firmly.

J: TRBJ2-5
D: TRBD2
V: TRBV7-3
CDR3: CASTKGGTSLETQYF

J: TRBJ2-2
D: .
V: TRBV11-1
CDR3: CASSLKSGTGELFF

J: TRBJ2-6
D: TRBD2
V: TRBV19
CDR3: CASSSAGIGANVLTF

J: TRBJ2-1
D: TRBD1
V: TRBV10-1
CDR3: CASRGPGTEASREQFF

J: TRBJ2-5
D: TRBD2
V: TRBV30
CDR3: CAWTPGLATETQYF

J: TRBJ1-1
D: .
V: TRBV6-5
CDR3: CASSYTSMNTEAFF

J: TRBJ1-4
D: TRBD1
V: TRBV7-2
CDR3: CASSFAAGGEVVFF

J: TRBJ2-7
D: TRBD2
V: TRBV19
CDR3: CASSSSSGSGHEQYF

J: TRBJ2-1
D: TRBD1
V: TRBV5-4
CDR3: CASSHISGQVHEQFF

J: TRBJ1-1
D: .
V: TRBV4-3
CDR3: CASSPRGETWTEAFF

J: TRBJ1-1
D: .
V: TRBV15
CDR3: CATSRDKGQNTEAFF

J: TRBJ2-1
D: .
V: TRBV18
CDR3: CASSPANERAYNEQFF

J: TRBJ2-3
D: TRBD2
V: TRBV9
CDR3: CASSAGTSGTDTQYF

J: TRBJ2-2
D: .
V: TRBV27
CDR3: CASRAGELFF

J: TRBJ1-2
D: .
V: TRBV18
CDR3: CASSPIGDPYGYTF

J: TRBJ2-7
D: TRBD1
V: TRBV6-1
CDR3: CASIKPGQGGGEQYF

J: TRBJ2-1
D: .
V: TRBV10-3
CDR3: CAISEVGSSYNEQFF

J: TRBJ2-5
D: TRBD1
V: TRBV5-5
CDR3: CASSLVGQGGRETQYF

J: TRBJ2-2
D: TRBD1
V: TRBV5-4
CDR3: CASSQTGTGYTGELFF

J: TRBJ2-3
D: TRBD2
V: TRBV7-9
CDR3: CASSPRLAGGPGDTQYF

J: TRBJ1-1
D: .
V: TRBV18
CDR3: CASSLRPGTEAFF

J: TRBJ2-7
D: TRBD2
V: TRBV7-2
CDR3: CASSLLAGALQYEQYF

J: TRBJ1-5
D: TRBD1
V: TRBV4-1
CDR3: CASSQAGTVDFQPQHF

J: TRBJ2-5
D: TRBD2
V: TRBV27
CDR3: CASSRTSGRPPQYF

J: TRBJ2-2
D: .
V: TRBV7-3
CDR3: CASSFQGYGTGELFF

J: TRBJ2-5
D: .
V: TRBV4-2
CDR3: CASSQNVGGSGETQYF

J: TRBJ1-1
D: .
V: TRBV4-1
CDR3: CASSQVRDTRNTEAFF

J: TRBJ2-1
D: TRBD2
V: TRBV7-9
CDR3: CSSSLALAGAYEQFF

J: TRBJ1-5
D: TRBD1
V: TRBV28
CDR3: CASSRDRAYILSNQPQHF

J: TRBJ2-2
D: TRBD2
V: TRBV7-9
CDR3: CASSQSGLAKETGELFF

J: TRBJ1-5
D: .
V: TRBV10-3
CDR3: CAISQGTGSNQPQHF

J: TRBJ2-7
D: TRBD2
V: TRBV28
CDR3: CASNASPGGREEQYF

J: TRBJ2-2
D: .
V: TRBV14
CDR3: CASSRTNTGELFF

J: TRBJ1-2
D: .
V: TRBV30
CDR3: CAWSPTSGYGYTF

J: TRBJ2-1
D: .
V: TRBV2
CDR3: CASSLFSYNEQFF

J: TRBJ2-5
D: .
V: TRBV7-2
CDR3: CASSFPGAGETQYF

J: .
D: TRBD2
V: TRBV5-4
CDR3: CASSRTSGDIYEQYF

J: TRBJ1-5
D: .
V: TRBV28
CDR3: CASNLGGGPYSNQPQHF

J: TRBJ1-1
D: TRBD1
V: TRBV19
CDR3: CASSRPLTGVNTEAFF

J: TRBJ2-3
D: TRBD1
V: TRBV27
CDR3: CASSPNSQGARDTQYF

J: TRBJ2-3
D: .
V: TRBV7-6
CDR3: CASSAYRGSTDTQYF

J: TRBJ2-3
D: TRBD2
V: TRBV7-2
CDR3: CASSPGSGRGGTQYF

J: TRBJ2-1
D: TRBD2
V: TRBV19
CDR3: CASSIDRPAGGRTYNEQFF